Listed here are 25 T cell receptor beta chains from one sample, sequenced in a study of blood T cell repertoires in COVID-19. Generated by immunoSEQ multiplex PCR, the TCRdb table keeps only in-frame clones and is missing some. The sample gives more than 250,000 clones, about 89% of which show up once; approximately 2.4% is in the top ten. The sample taken for sequencing was PBMCs or T cells enriched from blood (not recorded which). The receptors shown here come from a woman younger than 30 who had recovered from COVID-19.

CDR3 amino acids: CASSLDQGGTEAFF. In DNA, the CDR3 is TGTGCCAGCAGCTTAGATCAGGGGGGCACTGAAGCTTTCTTT. This rearrangement joins TRBV7-6 to TRBJ1-1; the match to TRBD1 covers 7 bases. CDR3 length: 14 amino acids. CDR1 SGHVS and CDR2 FNYEAQ come from the germline V gene. The J segment lost 4 bases and the V segment lost 1 base, leaving 3 bases of the junction unmatched.

The rearrangement links TRBV7-9 to TRBJ2-1; D call uncertain. V gave up 8 bases and J gave up 8 bases, with 16 bases separating them. Germline V gives CDR1 SEHNR, CDR2 FQNEAQ (reference sequence). The CDR3 covers 13 residues. The CDR3 protein is CASGVPHHHEQFF. The DNA of the CDR3 is TGTGCCAGCGGAGTCCCCCATCACCATGAGCAGTTCTTC.

The chain uses TRBV11-2 and TRBJ2-2; 7 bases map to TRBD1. The CDR3 extends over 16 amino acids. The V gene end was trimmed by 3 bases and the J gene end by 1 base; junction bases not matched to a gene: 5. CDR1 SGHAT and CDR2 FQNNGV come from the germline V gene. This CDR3 reads CASSFYRDRNTGELFF. In DNA form, the CDR3 reads TGTGCCAGCAGCTTTTATCGGGACAGGAACACCGGGGAGCTGTTTTTT.

The V call is TRBV4-1, the J call TRBJ2-7, with 11 bases that match TRBD1. The CDR3 is 18 residues long. Germline trimming cut 1 base from V and 2 bases from J; bases unmatched to any gene: 10. Germline lookup yields CDR1 MGHRA and CDR2 YSYEKL. CDR3 in amino acids: CASSQVLGQGVPAYEQYF. The DNA for the CDR3 is TGCGCCAGCAGCCAAGTGTTGGGACAGGGGGTTCCTGCCTACGAGCAGTACTTC.

A word on this clone: Other DNA sequences in the sample encode the same CDR3. The J gene is TRBJ2-5, the V gene TRBV20-1, with a weak D call TRBD2 (6 bases). With 3 bases removed from V and 0 bases from J, the gap between germline ends came to 11 bases. Looked up from germline, CDR1 is DFQATT and CDR2 is SNEGSKA (reference sequence). CDR3 size: 14 residues. CDR3 nucleotide sequence: TGCAGTGCTAGTTTGGCGGGATACCAAGAGACCCAGTACTTC. Amino acids: CSASLAGYQETQYF.

The V gene is TRBV7-2, the J gene TRBJ1-2; D unclear. This CDR3 spans 14 amino acids. Germline V gives CDR1 SGHTA, CDR2 FQGNSA. Trimming removed 4 bases from V and 5 bases from J, with 14 bases in between. The CDR3 reads CASSSQRQQYGYTF. CDR3 coding DNA: TGTGCCAGCAGCTCCCAACGGCAACAGTATGGCTACACCTTC.

The rearrangement uses TRBV11-2 and TRBJ1-1; no clear D gene. CDR1 is SGHAT, CDR2 FQNNGV, per germline. V was shortened by 4 bases and J by 6 bases, with 12 bases between the two germline ends. The CDR3 runs to 13 residues. The chain's CDR3 is CASSSPVGAEAFF. CDR3 in DNA: TGTGCCAGCAGCTCTCCGGTGGGAGCTGAAGCTTTCTTT.

The V and J genes are TRBV9 and TRBJ1-6; 8 bases align to TRBD1. The J segment lost 10 bases and the V segment lost 3 bases, leaving 6 bases of the junction unmatched. The CDR3 runs to 14 residues. Looked up from germline, CDR1 is SGDLS and CDR2 is YYNGEE. The CDR3 DNA follows: TGTGCCAGCAGCGCCCGCGACAGGGGATCACCCCTCCACTTT. It specifies CASSARDRGSPLHF.

This clone was detected only once. The chain has TRBV5-1 and TRBJ2-5, with D perhaps TRBD2 (6 bases). V gave up 0 bases and J gave up 3 bases, with 21 bases separating them. The CDR3 loop spans 18 amino acids. Germline CDR1 SGHRS, CDR2 YFSETQ. The CDR3 spells CASSLAPLASEKKETQYF. In DNA, the CDR3 is TGCGCCAGCAGCTTGGCACCCTTAGCTAGCGAGAAAAAAGAGACCCAGTACTTC.

Notes on this clone: Other DNA sequences in this specimen translate into the identical CDR3. The chain recombines TRBV5-1 with TRBJ2-1, with unresolved D. V gave up 0 bases and J gave up 3 bases, with 4 bases separating them. The CDR3 is 13 amino acids. Germline V gene data show CDR1 as SGHRS and CDR2 as YFSETQ. The CDR3 sequence is CASSLDSYNEQFF. Here the CDR3 DNA reads TGCGCCAGCAGCTTGGACAGCTACAATGAGCAGTTCTTC.

This CDR3 reads CASTWDSARDIQYF. For the CDR3, the DNA is TGTGCCAGCACCTGGGACTCCGCGAGGGACATTCAGTACTTC. The chain is built from TRBV2 and TRBJ2-4; D might be TRBD2 (6 bases). The CDR3 covers 14 residues. In germline, CDR1 is SNHLY, CDR2 FYNNEI. Deletions cut 7 bases from V and 8 bases from J, with 18 bases between.

This clone has just a few counts. This rearrangement joins TRBV6-2 or TRBV6-3 to TRBJ2-5, with 7 bases aligning to TRBD2. CDR3 length equals 17 residues. The V gene's germline CDR1 is MNHEY and CDR2 SVGEGT. With 0 bases clipped from V and 1 base from J, the junction kept 8 bases outside the gene matches. DNA of the CDR3: TGTGCCAGCAGTTACTCCGGCCCGGGGGGACTCCAAGAGACCCAGTACTTC. Translated: CASSYSGPGGLQETQYF.

The chain has TRBV30 and TRBJ2-7, with D perhaps TRBD1 (5 bases). V gave up 1 base and J gave up 2 bases, with 12 bases separating them. This CDR3 spans 14 amino acids. CDR1 GTSNPN and CDR2 SVGIG come from the germline V gene (reference sequence). This chain's CDR3 is CAWSGGRAAYEQYF. CDR3 DNA: TGTGCCTGGAGTGGGGGCAGGGCTGCCTACGAGCAGTACTTC. The full variable domain, rest sourced from reference TRBV30 and TRBJ2-7, is SQTIHQWPATLVQPVGSPLSLECTVEGTSNPNLYWYRQAAGRGLQLLFYSVGIGQISSEVPQNLSASRPQDRQFILSSKKLLLSDSGFYLCAWSGGRAAYEQYFGPGTRLTVT.

The genes are TRBV5-1 and TRBJ1-4; 7 bases are shared with TRBD1. The V gene end was trimmed by 4 bases and the J gene end by 8 bases; junction bases not matched to a gene: 8. This CDR3 comprises 14 residues. Germline V gene lookup returns CDR1 SGHRS and CDR2 YFSETQ. The CDR3 coding sequence is TGCGCCAGCAGCCCCGGGACAGTTAGCGAAAAACTGTTTTTT. This encodes CASSPGTVSEKLFF.

V and J are TRBV4-1 and TRBJ2-1, with 12 bases identical to TRBD2. V gave up 5 bases and J gave up 1 base; unmatched junction bases: 6. The CDR3 consists of 17 residues. Germline loops: CDR1 MGHRA, CDR2 YSYEKL. CDR3 loop: CASSLWTSGASYNEQFF. DNA of the CDR3: TGCGCCAGCAGCTTGTGGACTAGCGGGGCTTCCTACAATGAGCAGTTCTTC.

This clone was found once. This sequence joins TRBV30 and TRBJ2-3, with 7 positions matching TRBD2. Trimming removed 4 bases from V and 2 bases from J; junction bases left unmatched: 9. Germline V gives CDR1 GTSNPN, CDR2 SVGIG (reference sequence). The CDR3 is made up of 15 amino acids. CDR3 coding DNA: TGTGCCTGGAATCTTGCTAGCGGCCCCACAGATACGCAGTATTTT. It encodes CAWNLASGPTDTQYF.

This chain uses TRBV11-2 with TRBJ2-7; 7 nucleotides agree with TRBD1. The CDR3 runs 15 residues. V shed 4 bases, J shed 3 bases, and the junction held 9 bases outside the gene matches. Germline CDR1 SGHAT, CDR2 FQNNGV. Written as DNA, the CDR3 is TGTGCCAGCAGCTCTTACAGGGGAGATCGCTACGAGCAGTACTTC. This encodes CASSSYRGDRYEQYF.

The chain carries TRBV19 and TRBJ2-1; D might be TRBD1 (6 bases). V was shortened by 4 bases and J by 6 bases, with 16 bases between the two germline ends. The CDR3 sequence is 15 residues long. Germline CDR1 and CDR2: LNHDA and SQIVND (reference sequence). For the CDR3, the DNA is TGTGCCAGTAGTACCCAGGGGTCCATGACCAATGAGCAGTTCTTC. Protein sequence: CASSTQGSMTNEQFF.

The rearrangement links TRBV5-6 to TRBJ1-3; maybe TRBD1 (6 bases). The germline V gene has CDR1 SGHDT and CDR2 YYEEEE. The CDR3 runs 15 residues. Trimming took off 2 bases at V and 0 bases at J, with 9 bases between the two ends. The chain's CDR3 is CASSFGGTSGNTIYF. Here the CDR3 DNA reads TGTGCCAGCAGCTTTGGGGGCACCTCTGGAAACACCATATATTTT.

The V gene is TRBV28, the J gene TRBJ2-3; D call uncertain. From germline, CDR1 is MDHEN and CDR2 SYDVKM. The V and J ends lost 5 bases and 3 bases respectively, with 3 bases between them. This CDR3 has 11 amino acids. The CDR3 DNA reads as TGTGCCAGCAGTCGGACAGATACGCAGTATTTT. This sequence encodes CASSRTDTQYF.

V and J are TRBV9 and TRBJ1-4, with TRBD1 as a possible D gene (6 bases). V lost 4 bases and J lost 3, with 13 bases in between. CDR1 SGDLS and CDR2 YYNGEE come from the germline V gene. The CDR3 extends over 15 amino acids. This CDR3 is CASSLLGAPNEKLFF. The CDR3 bases are TGTGCCAGCAGCCTGCTGGGGGCACCTAATGAAAAACTGTTTTTT.

The rearrangement joins TRBV23-1 to TRBJ1-2; D gene uncertain. TRBV23-1 belongs to the ORF category, with a function that is uncertain. Trimming took off 0 bases at V and 8 bases at J, with 13 bases between the two ends. The CDR3 covers 14 residues. The CDR3 protein is CASSQSRVGRGYTF. The DNA of the CDR3 is TGCGCCAGCAGTCAATCGCGGGTGGGTCGGGGCTACACCTTC.

V usage is TRBV4-1 and J usage is TRBJ2-7; the match to TRBD2 covers 9 bases. This CDR3 has 20 residues. Germline V CDR1 and CDR2: MGHRA, YSYEKL. The V and J ends lost 0 bases and 2 bases, in that order; junction bases with no gene match: 17. The DNA of the CDR3 is TGCGCCAGCAGCCAAGAGGGGCCGGACAGCGGGAGGACCCCGACCTACGAGCAGTACTTC. Translating it yields CASSQEGPDSGRTPTYEQYF.

The V gene is TRBV19, the J gene TRBJ1-4; D gene uncertain. The germline CDR1 and CDR2 sequences are LNHDA and SQIVND (reference sequence). The CDR3 is made up of 15 amino acids. The V end lost 3 bases, the J end lost 4 bases, and 12 bases lay between the germline ends. The DNA for the CDR3 is TGTGCCAGTAGTATGCAAGGCCGGAGTAATGAAAAACTGTTTTTT. Protein product: CASSMQGRSNEKLFF.

This sequence joins TRBV7-9 and TRBJ1-1; no clear D. The length of the CDR3 is 14 residues. Trimming left V 1 base short and J 1 base short, with 7 bases between. Germline CDR1 is SEHNR and CDR2 is FQNEAQ (reference sequence). This chain's CDR3 is CASSLGHRNTEAFF. CDR3 sequence (DNA): TGTGCCAGCAGCTTAGGACATCGGAACACTGAAGCTTTCTTT.